A selection of T cell receptor beta chains follows, all from one sample in a study of OX40 agonist ivuxolimab in advanced cancers. Assay used: immunoSEQ multiplex PCR; TCRdb lists only in-frame clones, some missing. Counted here are 95,000 to 100,000 clones, approximately 80% occurring once; the ten biggest clones make up about 5.8%. The source material was CD4+ or CD8+ T cells sorted from blood, sampled in a trial of the OX40 agonist ivuxolimab. The receptor set was obtained from an adult with an advanced solid tumor such as melanoma, head and neck, liver or kidney cancer. Each CDR3 is given with its conserved first and last residue. The D gene is left open where the match is weak. For some rows the clone size is stated as once, few or many, or as a class when expanded; others skip it.

>TRBJ1-1|once|-|TRBV29-1
CSVDRSNLNTEAFF
TGCAGCGTTGATCGATCTAACTTGAACACTGAAGCTTTCTTT
>TRBJ1-2|-|-|TRBV19
CASSIQGSLGWGYTF
TGTGCCAGTAGTATCCAGGGTAGCCTAGGTTGGGGCTACACCTTC
>TRBJ2-3|-|-|TRBV11-2
CASSLSRSGTDTQYF
TGTGCCAGCAGCCTATCACGCTCAGGGACAGATACGCAGTATTTT
>TRBJ2-7|-|TRBD1|TRBV9
CASSVRDSPSYEQYF
TGTGCCAGCAGCGTCCGGGACAGCCCTTCCTACGAGCAGTACTTC
>TRBJ2-7|-|TRBD2|TRBV19
CASSVASGDSYEQYF
TGTGCCAGTAGTGTTGCTAGCGGGGACTCCTACGAGCAGTACTTC
>TRBJ2-1|-|-|TRBV5-1
CASSGDSSYNEQFF
TGCGCCAGCAGCGGGGACTCGTCCTACAATGAGCAGTTCTTC
>TRBJ2-3|few|TRBD2|TRBV5-1
CASSLRRGAGDTQYF
TGCGCCAGCAGCTTGAGGCGGGGGGCCGGAGATACGCAGTATTTT
>TRBJ2-4|-|TRBD1|TRBV18
CASSTGQGRNIQYF
TGTGCCAGCTCGACGGGACAGGGGAGAAACATTCAGTACTTC
>TRBJ1-1|-|-|TRBV7-9
CASSPSPWDTEAFF
TGTGCCAGCAGCCCAAGCCCTTGGGACACTGAAGCTTTCTTT
>TRBJ2-2|-|-|TRBV28
CASSLLVATGELFF
TGTGCCAGCAGTTTATTAGTAGCGACCGGGGAGCTGTTTTTT
>TRBJ2-2|-|-|TRBV5-4
CASSLGGHRAGELFF
TGTGCCAGCAGCCTGGGGGGCCATCGGGCCGGGGAGCTGTTTTTT
>TRBJ1-1|-|-|TRBV6-5
CASKHDRPYHEAFF
TGTGCCAGCAAGCACGACAGGCCCTATCATGAAGCTTTCTTT
>TRBJ2-1|-|TRBD2|TRBV11-2
CASSSGLAGAGAYNEQFF
TGTGCCAGCAGCTCCGGACTAGCGGGAGCCGGGGCCTACAATGAGCAGTTCTTC
>TRBJ2-2|-|TRBD1|TRBV5-1
CASSAGTGGRGAGELFF
TGCGCCAGCAGCGCGGGGACAGGGGGTCGCGGCGCCGGGGAGCTGTTTTTT
>TRBJ1-1|-|-|TRBV28
CASSSPGTRSEAFF
TGTGCCAGCAGTTCCCCCGGGACAAGGTCTGAAGCTTTCTTT
>TRBJ1-2|-|-|TRBV30
CAWRIFAGDGNGYRYGYTF
TGTGCCTGGAGAATTTTTGCAGGGGACGGTAACGGGTATCGCTATGGCTACACCTTC
>TRBJ1-3|-|TRBD1|TRBV6-5
CASSRQGMDGNTIYF
TGTGCCAGCAGTCGACAGGGAATGGATGGAAACACCATATATTTT
>TRBJ2-3|once|-|TRBV6-1
CASRGSTDTQYF
TGTGCCAGCAGGGGCAGCACAGATACGCAGTATTTT
>TRBJ1-5|-|-|TRBV7-2
CASSSTIGVNQPQHF
TGTGCCAGCAGCTCCACAATAGGCGTCAATCAGCCCCAGCATTTT
>TRBJ1-4|-|-|TRBV9
CASSPGTTEKLFF
TGTGCCAGCAGCCCCGGTACTACTGAAAAACTGTTTTTT
>TRBJ1-3|-|-|TRBV9
CASSVGNGNTIYF
TGTGCCAGCAGCGTAGGGAATGGAAACACCATATATTTT
>TRBJ1-1|-|-|TRBV18
CASSPRGEDTEAFF
TGTGCCAGCTCACCAAGGGGCGAGGACACTGAAGCTTTCTTT
>TRBJ1-2|-|TRBD1|TRBV6-5
CASSLGQGGYTF
TGTGCCAGCAGTCTAGGACAGGGGGGCTACACCTTC
>TRBJ2-2|-|-|TRBV11-2
CASSLEGSGTGELFF
TGTGCCAGCAGCTTAGAGGGTAGCGGCACCGGGGAGCTGTTTTTT
>TRBJ2-7|few|TRBD1|TRBV5-4
CASSLAGQGIHEQYF
TGTGCCAGCAGCTTGGCTGGACAGGGGATCCACGAGCAGTACTTC
>TRBJ1-1|-|TRBD1|TRBV15
CATSRDRAGGTTEAFF
TGTGCCACCAGCAGAGATCGGGCAGGGGGTACCACTGAAGCTTTCTTT
>TRBJ2-1|few|-|TRBV10-2
CASSERRVSSYNEQFF
TGCGCCAGCAGTGAGAGGAGGGTTAGCTCCTACAATGAGCAGTTCTTC
>TRBJ2-1|-|TRBD1|TRBV30
CAWSVLSQGAKEQFF
TGTGCCTGGAGTGTATTGAGCCAGGGGGCGAAAGAGCAGTTCTTC
>TRBJ2-3|-|TRBD1|TRBV6-4
CAIPTDRGRNTQYF
TGTGCCATCCCCACGGACAGGGGGCGAAATACGCAGTATTTT
>TRBJ1-5|-|TRBD1|TRBV6-6
CASSYGTGSNQPQHF
TGTGCCAGCAGTTACGGGACAGGGAGCAATCAGCCCCAGCATTTT
>TRBJ1-2|-|-|TRBV1
CTSSLPQGFGYTF
TGCACCAGCAGCCTACCCCAGGGGTTTGGCTACACCTTC
>TRBJ1-6|-|-|TRBV5-1
CASSAAGSNSPLHF
TGCGCCAGCAGCGCAGCAGGATCTAATTCACCCCTCCACTTT
>TRBJ2-3|-|-|TRBV5-1
CASSRDLQTDTQYF
TGCGCCAGCAGCCGGGACTTACAAACAGATACGCAGTATTTT
>TRBJ1-3|once|-|TRBV10-3
CAISSPLTGLGDTIYF
TGTGCCATCAGTTCCCCCTTGACCGGTCTCGGGGACACCATATATTTT
>TRBJ1-1|few|-|TRBV5-6
CASNNAGGGTEAFF
TGTGCCAGCAACAACGCGGGTGGCGGCACTGAAGCTTTCTTT
>TRBJ1-1|-|-|TRBV4-1
CASSQEGSKNTEAFF
TGCGCCAGCAGCCAAGAGGGCAGCAAGAACACTGAAGCTTTCTTT
>TRBJ2-7|-|-|TRBV19
CASSILASSYEQYF
TGTGCCAGCAGTATATTAGCGAGCTCCTACGAGCAGTACTTC
>TRBJ2-7|-|-|TRBV6-1
CASSDRASSYEQYF
TGTGCCAGCAGTGACCGGGCCAGCTCCTACGAGCAGTACTTC
>TRBJ2-7|-|-|TRBV2
CASRAVGPYEQYF
TGTGCCAGCAGGGCAGTCGGCCCCTACGAGCAGTACTTC
>TRBJ2-2|-|-|TRBV7-7
CASSLGAAGELFF
TGTGCCAGCAGCTTAGGAGCGGCCGGGGAGCTGTTTTTT
>TRBJ2-5|once|TRBD2|TRBV4-2
CASSQGTSGWETQYF
TGTGCCAGCAGCCAAGGGACTAGCGGATGGGAGACCCAGTACTTC
>TRBJ2-7|-|TRBD2|TRBV7-3
CASSLVGGRAHEQYF
TGTGCCAGCAGCTTAGTGGGCGGGAGGGCCCACGAGCAGTACTTC
>TRBJ2-1|-|TRBD2|TRBV15
CATSASGTSANEQFF
TGTGCCACCAGCGCCTCCGGGACTAGCGCCAATGAGCAGTTCTTC
>TRBJ1-4|-|-|TRBV19
CASRQGGEKLFF
TGTGCCAGTAGGCAGGGTGGTGAAAAACTGTTTTTT
>TRBJ1-1|-|-|TRBV7-2
CASSPQPLRVGTEAFF
TGTGCCAGCAGCCCTCAACCCCTCAGGGTAGGGACTGAAGCTTTCTTT
>TRBJ2-1|once|TRBD1|TRBV27
CASRTWTTGAEEQFF
TGTGCCAGCAGAACTTGGACAACAGGGGCCGAGGAGCAGTTCTTC
>TRBJ2-7|-|TRBD2|TRBV5-6
CASSSTSGEAEQYF
TGTGCCAGCAGCTCGACTAGCGGGGAGGCCGAGCAGTACTTC
>TRBJ2-7|-|-|TRBV7-6
CASSLGVSSYEQYF
TGTGCCAGCAGCCTCGGAGTTAGCTCCTACGAGCAGTACTTC
>TRBJ2-7|-|TRBD2|TRBV19
CASSIEAGGPHEQYF
TGTGCCAGTAGTATAGAGGCGGGAGGGCCCCACGAGCAGTACTTC
>TRBJ1-4|-|-|TRBV9
CASSGGLLGATNEKLFF
TGTGCCAGCAGCGGAGGGCTCTTAGGAGCAACTAATGAAAAACTGTTTTTT